Listed below are T cell receptor beta chains from one sample, sequenced in a study of T cells after yellow fever vaccination. TCRdb ran MiXCR on the 5' RACE reads and lists one entry per CDR3 protein. The sample lists about 85,000 distinct CDR3 sequences, about an eighth occurring once. This sample comprised CD8+ T cells not binding an NS4B(214-222) dextramer, sorted from PBMCs, obtained roughly 20 days after the first yellow fever vaccination. These receptors were taken from a man between 18 and 35 years old who received the YFV17D yellow fever vaccine. The CDR3 runs from the conserved cysteine through the conserved F or W. D genes are given only for firm matches. The size of a clone is reported for some rows only, either as once, few or many, or as a class for expanded clones.

D,J,size,V,CDR3,DNA
NA,TRBJ2-1,NA,TRBV19,CASSLGGASSYNEQFF,TGTGCCAGTAGTCTGGGGGGGGCGAGCTCCTACAATGAGCAGTTCTTC
TRBD2,TRBJ2-7,once,TRBV12-5,CASGLGLGREQYF,TGTGCTAGTGGTTTAGGACTAGGGCGCGAGCAGTACTTC
NA,TRBJ2-1,few,TRBV4-3,CASSQVGEVGNEQFF,TGCGCCAGCAGCCAAGTAGGGGAGGTTGGCAATGAGCAGTTCTTC
NA,TRBJ2-1,NA,TRBV24-1,CATSDAYPTTGQFF,TGTGCCACCAGTGATGCCTACCCGACGACAGGGCAGTTCTTC
TRBD1,TRBJ2-5,NA,TRBV11-2,CASSPVGQGDETQYF,TGTGCCAGCAGCCCCGTCGGACAGGGCGACGAGACCCAGTACTTC
TRBD1,TRBJ2-3,NA,TRBV7-7,CASSPSSDRGHDTQYF,TGTGCCAGCAGCCCATCGTCGGACAGGGGGCACGATACGCAGTATTTT
TRBD1,TRBJ2-7,few,TRBV6-1,CASSTGQSKPYEQYF,TGTGCCAGCAGTACGGGACAGAGTAAACCCTACGAGCAGTACTTC
NA,TRBJ2-1,NA,TRBV12-3/TRBV12-4,CASSFGLRQGVEQFF,TGTGCCAGCAGTTTCGGCTTACGTCAAGGGGTTGAGCAGTTCTTC
TRBD1,TRBJ1-1,NA,TRBV29-1,CSVPTGPMNTEAFF,TGCAGCGTCCCGACAGGGCCCATGAACACTGAAGCTTTCTTT
NA,TRBJ2-1,few,TRBV27,CASSLSSDSEQFF,TGTGCCAGCAGTTTAAGTTCAGATAGTGAGCAGTTCTTC
TRBD1,TRBJ1-5,few,TRBV27,CASSPWTGINQPQHF,TGTGCCAGCAGTCCGTGGACAGGTATCAATCAGCCCCAGCATTTT
NA,TRBJ2-1,few,TRBV11-2,CASARGNEQFF,TGTGCCAGCGCTAGGGGGAATGAGCAGTTCTTC
NA,TRBJ1-1,few,TRBV6-5,CASSYSLQNTEAFF,TGTGCCAGCAGTTACTCGTTACAGAACACTGAAGCTTTCTTT
NA,TRBJ1-5,NA,TRBV12-3/TRBV12-4,CASSLSFDGNQPQHF,TGTGCCAGCAGCTTAAGTTTTGACGGAAATCAGCCCCAGCATTTT
NA,TRBJ1-3,few,TRBV11-2,CASRFLGGSGNTIYF,TGTGCCAGCAGATTTTTGGGCGGCTCTGGAAACACCATATATTTT
NA,TRBJ2-3,many,TRBV29-1,CSVEPDPGDTQYF,TGCAGCGTTGAACCCGATCCGGGAGATACGCAGTATTTT